The T cell receptor (beta chain) under discussion was sequenced for a study of shared clonotypes between healthy human individuals. The germline gives CDR1 SGHDT, CDR2 YYEEEE. This CDR3 contains 14 residues. With 2 bases removed from V and 3 bases from J, the gap between germline ends came to 11 bases. Clones were sequenced by immunoSEQ multiplex PCR, and TCRdb holds only the in-frame ones, with some missing. In the table there are some 2,100,000 clones, more than 90% of which are singletons. V usage is TRBV5-6 and J usage is TRBJ2-5, with a possible D match to TRBD2 (6 bases). The sequence came from a man in his late teens or twenties in good health. Sequencing input: naive CD4+ T cells sorted from blood. Indicated subset: CD45RA+ positively selected. This chain's CDR3 is CASSFRGKEETQYF. The CDR3 DNA follows: TGTGCCAGCAGCTTCCGGGGGAAAGAAGAGACCCAGTACTTC. The variable domain in full, with the rest retrieved from reference TRBV5-6 and TRBJ2-5, is DAGVTQSPTHLIKTRGQQVTLRCSPKSGHDTVSWYQQALGQGPQFIFQYYEEEERQRGNFPDRFSGHQFPNYSSELNVNALLLGDSALYLCASSFRGKEETQYFGPGTRLLVL.